This T cell receptor (beta chain) is from a study of blood T cell repertoires in COVID-19. Study information: Acute and convalescent COVID-19 samples came from the United States, Italy and Spain.

In the original processing: Reference gene primer amplification gave estimated nucleated cell counts. Sequencing was performed with immunoSEQ multiplex PCR; in TCRdb, only in-frame clones are kept and a portion is missing. V and J calls plus clone size are reproduced from that table; the DNA served to infer D and trimming. The sample includes more than 200,000 clones, 70% to 85% seen only once; the top ten take about 1.5%. In germline, CDR1 is SGHTA, CDR2 FQGNSA. Trimming shortened V by 1 base and J by 3 bases, and 11 bases separated the two germline ends. CDR3 length: 15 amino acids. The TCR sequence derives from a woman in her thirties or forties who had recovered from COVID-19. This rearrangement joins TRBV7-2 to TRBJ2-3; D possibly corresponds to TRBD2 (5 bases). The source material was peripheral blood. CDR3 nucleotide sequence: TGTGCCAGCAGCTTAGTACCGGGGTCGACAGATACGCAGTATTTT. This sequence encodes CASSLVPGSTDTQYF.